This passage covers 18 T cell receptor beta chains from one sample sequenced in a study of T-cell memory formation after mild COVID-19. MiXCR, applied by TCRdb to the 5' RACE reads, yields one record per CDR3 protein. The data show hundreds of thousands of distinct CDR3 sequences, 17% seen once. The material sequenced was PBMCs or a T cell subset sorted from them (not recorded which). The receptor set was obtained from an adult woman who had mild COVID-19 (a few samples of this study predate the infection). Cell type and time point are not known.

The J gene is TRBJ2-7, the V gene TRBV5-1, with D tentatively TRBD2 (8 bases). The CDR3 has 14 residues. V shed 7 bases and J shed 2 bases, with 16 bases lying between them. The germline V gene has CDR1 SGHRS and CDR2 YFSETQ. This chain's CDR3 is CASSREGQTYEQYF. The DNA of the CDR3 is TGCGCCAGCTCTCGGGAGGGACAGACCTACGAGCAGTACTTC.

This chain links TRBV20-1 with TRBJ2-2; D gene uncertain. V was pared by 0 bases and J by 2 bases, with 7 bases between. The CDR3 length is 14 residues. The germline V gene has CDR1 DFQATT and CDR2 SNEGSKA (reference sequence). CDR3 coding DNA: TGCAGTGCTAGAGATCTGGGAAACACCGGGGAGCTGTTTTTT. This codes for CSARDLGNTGELFF.

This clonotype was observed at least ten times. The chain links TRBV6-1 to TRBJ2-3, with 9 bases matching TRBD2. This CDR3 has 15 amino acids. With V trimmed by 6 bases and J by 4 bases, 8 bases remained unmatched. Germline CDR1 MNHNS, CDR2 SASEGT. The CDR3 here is CASRALSGGSDTQYF. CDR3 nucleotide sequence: TGTGCCAGCAGAGCTCTTAGCGGGGGCTCAGATACGCAGTATTTT.

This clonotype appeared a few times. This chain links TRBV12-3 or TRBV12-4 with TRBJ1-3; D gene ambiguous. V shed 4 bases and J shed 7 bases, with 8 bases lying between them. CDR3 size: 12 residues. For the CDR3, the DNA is TGTGCCAGCAGTTGGGAGTGGAACACCATATATTTT. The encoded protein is CASSWEWNTIYF.

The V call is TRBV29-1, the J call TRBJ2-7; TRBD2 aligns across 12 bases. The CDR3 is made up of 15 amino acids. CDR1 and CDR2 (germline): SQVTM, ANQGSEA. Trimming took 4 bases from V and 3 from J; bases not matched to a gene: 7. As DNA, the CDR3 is TGCAGCGTTGCAGCACGACTAGCGGGGGTCTACGAGCAGTACTTC. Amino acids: CSVAARLAGVYEQYF.

The CDR3, as DNA: TGCGCCAGCAGCCTGGAGGCCTTACCCGGGGAGCTGTTTTTT. This sequence encodes CASSLEALPGELFF. The chain is built from TRBV4-1 and TRBJ2-2; TRBD2 is a possible D gene (5 bases). The germline V gene has CDR1 MGHRA and CDR2 YSYEKL. CDR3 length: 14 amino acids. The V and J ends lost 4 bases and 6 bases respectively, with 12 bases between them.

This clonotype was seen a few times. CDR3 sequence: CASTDPRGHAYEQYF. In DNA, the CDR3 is TGTGCCAGCACCGACCCCCGGGGACACGCCTACGAGCAGTACTTC. This rearrangement joins TRBV11-2 to TRBJ2-7, with TRBD1 as a possible D gene (6 bases). Trimming removed 7 bases from V and 2 bases from J, with 18 bases in between. The CDR3 contains 15 residues. CDR1 and CDR2 (germline): SGHAT, FQNNGV.

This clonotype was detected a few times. CDR3 bases: TGCGCCAGCAGCCAAGGGACGGGAAATAGCAATCAGCCCCAGCATTTT. Amino acids: CASSQGTGNSNQPQHF. The V call is TRBV4-1, the J call TRBJ1-5; unclear D gene. Germline lookup yields CDR1 MGHRA and CDR2 YSYEKL. The CDR3 is made up of 16 amino acids. Trimming cost V 1 base and J 0 bases, with 10 bases left between them.

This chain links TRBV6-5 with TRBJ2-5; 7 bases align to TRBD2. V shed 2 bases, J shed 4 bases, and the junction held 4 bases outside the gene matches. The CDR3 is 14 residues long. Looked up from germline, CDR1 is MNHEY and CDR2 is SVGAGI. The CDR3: CASSYGAGSETQYF. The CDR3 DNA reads TGTGCCAGCAGTTACGGAGCGGGATCAGAGACCCAGTACTTC.

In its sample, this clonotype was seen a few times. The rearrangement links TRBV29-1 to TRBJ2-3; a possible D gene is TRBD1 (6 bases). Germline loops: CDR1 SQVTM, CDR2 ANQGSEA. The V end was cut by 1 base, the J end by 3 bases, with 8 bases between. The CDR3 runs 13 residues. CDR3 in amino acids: CSVEGDRTDTQYF. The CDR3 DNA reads TGCAGCGTTGAAGGAGACAGGACAGATACGCAGTATTTT.

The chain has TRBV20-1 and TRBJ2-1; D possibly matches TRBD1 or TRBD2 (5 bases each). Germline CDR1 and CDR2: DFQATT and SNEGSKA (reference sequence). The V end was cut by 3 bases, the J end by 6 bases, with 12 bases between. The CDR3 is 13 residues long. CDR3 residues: CSASGDPRNEQFF. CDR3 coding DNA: TGCAGTGCTAGTGGGGACCCCCGCAATGAGCAGTTCTTC.

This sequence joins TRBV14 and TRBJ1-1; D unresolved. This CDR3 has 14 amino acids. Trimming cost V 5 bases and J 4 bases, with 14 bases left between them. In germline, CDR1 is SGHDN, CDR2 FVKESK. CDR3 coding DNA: TGTGCCAGCAGCTTTCCCATGGCGGGCACTGAAGCTTTCTTT. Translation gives CASSFPMAGTEAFF. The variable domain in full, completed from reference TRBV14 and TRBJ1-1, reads EAGVTQFPSHSVIEKGQTVTLRCDPISGHDNLYWYRRVMGKEIKFLLHFVKESKQDESGMPNNRFLAERTGGTYSTLKVQPAELEDSGVYFCASSFPMAGTEAFFGQGTRLTVV.

The CDR3 reads CAWIRGLNTEAFF. In DNA form, the CDR3 reads TGTGCCTGGATTCGAGGGTTGAACACTGAAGCTTTCTTT. The chain recombines TRBV30 with TRBJ1-1, with D unclear. V gave up 4 bases and J gave up 0 bases, with 9 bases separating them. From germline, CDR1 is GTSNPN and CDR2 SVGIG (reference sequence). This CDR3 is built from 13 residues.

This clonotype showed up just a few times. CDR3 nucleotides: TGTGCCAGCAGTTCGGACATAAGCCCCCTCTCCTATAATTCACCCCTCCACTTT. This sequence encodes CASSSDISPLSYNSPLHF. This chain joins TRBV6-5 and TRBJ1-6, with D possibly matching TRBD1 (5 bases). Trimming left V 4 bases short and J 0 bases short, with 16 bases between. The germline V gene encodes CDR1 MNHEY and CDR2 SVGAGI. The CDR3 is 18 residues long.

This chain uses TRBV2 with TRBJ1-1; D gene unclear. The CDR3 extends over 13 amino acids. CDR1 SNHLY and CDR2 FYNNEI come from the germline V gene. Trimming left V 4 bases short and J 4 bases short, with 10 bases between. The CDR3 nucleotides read TGTGCCAGCAGTGGACGGATCGTCACTGAAGCTTTCTTT. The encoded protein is CASSGRIVTEAFF.

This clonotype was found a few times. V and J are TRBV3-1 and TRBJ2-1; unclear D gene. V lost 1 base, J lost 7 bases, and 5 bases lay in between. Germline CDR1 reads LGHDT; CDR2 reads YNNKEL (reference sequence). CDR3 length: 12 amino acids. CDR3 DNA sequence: TGTGCCAGCAGCCAAGGCTGGAATGAGCAGTTCTTC. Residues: CASSQGWNEQFF.

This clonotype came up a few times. DNA of the CDR3: TGCGCCAGCAGCCAAGGGACAGGGCTGAATGGCTACACCTTC. This gives the protein CASSQGTGLNGYTF. The chain couples TRBV4-1 to TRBJ1-2; 8 bases map to TRBD1. The junction had 4 bases not matched to a gene; V was cut back by 1 base and J by 6 bases. The germline gives CDR1 MGHRA, CDR2 YSYEKL. This CDR3 has 14 amino acids.

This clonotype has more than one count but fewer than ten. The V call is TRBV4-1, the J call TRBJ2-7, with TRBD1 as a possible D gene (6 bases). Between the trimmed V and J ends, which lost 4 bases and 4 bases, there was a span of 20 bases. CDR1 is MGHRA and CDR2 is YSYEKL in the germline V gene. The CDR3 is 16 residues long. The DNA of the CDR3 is TGCGCCAGCAGCCCTTCCTGGTACAGGGATATTTACGAGCAGTACTTC. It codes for CASSPSWYRDIYEQYF.